This TCR beta chain was found in a study of T cell responses to AZD1222 COVID-19 vaccine. In the case of this clone: The antigen is not known.

Profiling relied on immunoSEQ multiplex PCR, and the TCRdb table lists in-frame clones only, not all of them. The table has about 130,000 clones, more than 90% seen once. Overall study results and limits: The CD4 TCRs associated with vaccination extended across spike and predominated at 160-218 and 743-854. Repertoires were sampled only after the peak T cell response. Clonal diversity was possibly underestimated, and the donors were mostly white British, with more females.

CDR3 size: 13 residues. V lost 0 bases and J lost 3, with 6 bases in between. Germline lookup yields CDR1 SGHRS and CDR2 YFSETQ. This TCR was sampled from an adult who received the AZD1222 COVID-19 vaccine. V usage is TRBV5-1 and J usage is TRBJ1-1, with no clear D. The source material was peripheral blood, sampled 28 days after the second AZD1222 dose. The CDR3 reads CASSLAADTEAFF. In DNA form, the CDR3 reads TGCGCCAGCAGCTTGGCAGCGGACACTGAAGCTTTCTTT.